The entry below gives a single TCR beta chain sequence along with its context. A much larger clone is a single base away; this may be a read error. This sample stems from a study of T cells in Graves' hyperthyroidism and ophthalmopathy. Regions amplified from RNA transcripts were the TCR beta CDR3 regions. HTBI primers were the set used in a first-round RT-PCR of the TCR CDR3. Each CDR3 protein gets one entry after TCRdb re-called the multiplex PCR reads with MiXCR. The data hold 600,000 to 700,000 distinct CDR3 sequences, with under 15% observed a single time. Specimen: blood. The sequence was collected from a woman between 35 and 50 years old with Graves' ophthalmopathy.

The CDR3 loop reads CATRGRSNQPQHF. The CDR3 DNA follows: TGTGCCACCAGGGGACGGAGCAATCAGCCCCAGCATTTT. The V gene is TRBV24-1, the J gene TRBJ1-5; a weak D match, TRBD1 (5 bases). Trimming shortened V by 7 bases and J by 1 base, and 7 bases separated the two germline ends. The CDR3 contains 13 residues. Per the germline V gene, CDR1 is KGHDR and CDR2 is SFDVKD.